The clone carrying this T cell receptor (beta chain) showed up just a few times. The target antigen is unknown. Trimming took 4 bases from V and 10 from J; bases not matched to a gene: 10. The CDR3 covers 15 residues. Germline V CDR1 and CDR2: MNHEY, SVGAGI. The data derive from a study of blood T cells in healthy people across ages. General study points: Long-lived and aged donors differed, with more naive CD4+ cells and higher diversity in the long-lived. Estimated diversity that came from one million T cells was considered an underestimate.

A sample-barcoded 5' primer and a J-beta primer mix were used in a second PCR of roughly 7 to 12 cycles. Sequencing yielded, for each sample, at least 3 million paired-end reads carrying CDR3. One entry per CDR3 protein, called by TCRdb with MiXCR from the 5' RACE reads. The top ten hold around 41% of the sample, which has fewer than 950,000 distinct CDR3 sequences, about 48% seen once. The clonotype was recovered from an elderly man in good health. The chain joins TRBV6-5 to TRBJ2-4; 10 bases line up with TRBD2. The sequencing input was blood. CDR3 DNA: TGTGCCAGCAGTTTGGGATCTAGCGGGAGACTTATTCAGTACTTC. Translation gives CASSLGSSGRLIQYF.